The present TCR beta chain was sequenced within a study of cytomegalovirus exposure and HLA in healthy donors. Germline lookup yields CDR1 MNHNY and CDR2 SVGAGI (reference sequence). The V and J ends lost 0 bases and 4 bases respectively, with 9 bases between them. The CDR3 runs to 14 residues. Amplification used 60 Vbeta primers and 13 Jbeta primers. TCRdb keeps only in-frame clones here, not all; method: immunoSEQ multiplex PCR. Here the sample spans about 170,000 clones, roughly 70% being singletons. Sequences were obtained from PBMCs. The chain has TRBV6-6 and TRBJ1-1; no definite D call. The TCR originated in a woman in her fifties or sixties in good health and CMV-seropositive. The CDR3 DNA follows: TGTGCCAGCAGTTACTCTGAGGTTGGCACTGAAGCTTTCTTT. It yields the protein CASSYSEVGTEAFF.